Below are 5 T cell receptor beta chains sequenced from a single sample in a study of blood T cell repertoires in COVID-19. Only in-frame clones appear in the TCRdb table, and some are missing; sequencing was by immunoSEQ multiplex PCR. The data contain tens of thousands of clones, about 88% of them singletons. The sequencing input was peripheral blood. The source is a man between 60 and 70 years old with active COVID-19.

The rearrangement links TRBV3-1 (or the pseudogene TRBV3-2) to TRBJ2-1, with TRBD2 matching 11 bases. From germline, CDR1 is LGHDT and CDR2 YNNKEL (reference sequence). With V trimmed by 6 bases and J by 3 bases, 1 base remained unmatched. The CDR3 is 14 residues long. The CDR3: CASRTSGIYNEQFF. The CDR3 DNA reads TGTGCCAGCAGGACTAGCGGGATCTACAATGAGCAGTTCTTC.

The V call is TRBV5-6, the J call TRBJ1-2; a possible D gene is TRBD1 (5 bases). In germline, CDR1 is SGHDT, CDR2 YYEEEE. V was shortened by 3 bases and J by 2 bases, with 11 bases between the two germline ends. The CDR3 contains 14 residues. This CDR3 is CASSSGTSNYGYTF. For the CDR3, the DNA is TGTGCCAGCAGCTCGGGGACTTCCAACTATGGCTACACCTTC.

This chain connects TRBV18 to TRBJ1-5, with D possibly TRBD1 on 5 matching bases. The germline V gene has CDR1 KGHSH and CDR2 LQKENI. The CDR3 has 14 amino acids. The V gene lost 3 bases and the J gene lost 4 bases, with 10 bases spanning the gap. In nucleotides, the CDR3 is TGTGCCAGCTCACCGGCGACAGTTAATCAGCCCCAGCATTTT. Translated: CASSPATVNQPQHF. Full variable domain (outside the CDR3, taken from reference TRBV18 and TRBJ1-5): NAGVMQNPRHLVRRRGQEARLRCSPMKGHSHVYWYRQLPEEGLKFMVYLQKENIIDESGMPKERFSAEFPKEGPSILRIQQVVRGDSAAYFCASSPATVNQPQHFGDGTRLSIL.

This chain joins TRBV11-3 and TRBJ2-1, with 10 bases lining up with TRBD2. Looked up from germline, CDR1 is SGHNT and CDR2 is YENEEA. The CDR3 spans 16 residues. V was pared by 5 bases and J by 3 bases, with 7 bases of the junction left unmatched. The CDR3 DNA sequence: TGTGCCAGCAGCCTCTCTAGCGGGGGCTACTACAATGAGCAGTTCTTC. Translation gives CASSLSSGGYYNEQFF.

The chain's CDR3 is CATGTSGNYEQYF. The CDR3 DNA follows: TGTGCCACCGGGACTAGCGGGAACTACGAGCAGTACTTC. V gene TRBV15 combines with J gene TRBJ2-7; 13 bases align to TRBD2. Per germline, CDR1 LNHNV and CDR2 YYDKDF (reference sequence). After removal of 8 bases from V and 3 bases from J, the junction contained 1 base not matched to a gene. CDR3 length: 13 residues.